These 10 T cell receptor beta chains came from one sample sequenced in a study of blood T cell dynamics during melanoma immunotherapy. Using immunoSEQ multiplex PCR, the repertoire was profiled, and TCRdb retains in-frame clones only, with some absent. The table has about 12,000 clones, 85% to 90% seen once. The time point here: week 3, after first cycle of checkpoint inhibitor. This sample comprised blood, obtained from a patient treated with checkpoint blockade. The receptors shown here come from a human donor with melanoma.

This rearrangement joins TRBV5-1 to TRBJ2-7; D not resolved. Germline CDR1 reads SGHRS; CDR2 reads YFSETQ. V lost 5 bases, J lost 4 bases, and 10 bases lay in between. This CDR3 contains 12 residues. CDR3 DNA sequence: TGCGCCAGCAGAGCCCCTGGATACGAGCAGTACTTC. Encoded protein: CASRAPGYEQYF.

The rearrangement uses TRBV30 and TRBJ2-5; D gene ambiguous. Trimming left V 7 bases short and J 7 bases short, with 19 bases between. Germline lookup yields CDR1 GTSNPN and CDR2 SVGIG (reference sequence). The CDR3 is 13 amino acids. DNA of the CDR3: TGTGCCTACTTGGGCCCCAGGATAGGGACCCAGTACTTC. Its protein product is CAYLGPRIGTQYF.

The rearrangement uses TRBV18 and TRBJ1-2, with TRBD1 matching 8 bases. The junction had 9 bases not matched to a gene; V was cut back by 3 bases and J by 6 bases. In germline, CDR1 is KGHSH, CDR2 LQKENI. This CDR3 has 15 residues. CDR3 residues: CASSPNPAGGHGYTF. The DNA for the CDR3 is TGTGCCAGCTCACCTAACCCGGCAGGGGGCCATGGCTACACCTTC. Full variable domain (missing parts from reference TRBV18 and TRBJ1-2): NAGVMQNPRHLVRRRGQEARLRCSPMKGHSHVYWYRQLPEEGLKFMVYLQKENIIDESGMPKERFSAEFPKEGPSILRIQQVVRGDSAAYFCASSPNPAGGHGYTFGSGTRLTVV.

V gene TRBV11-2 combines with J gene TRBJ1-2; 8 bases agree with TRBD1. This CDR3 comprises 13 residues. With V trimmed by 5 bases and J by 3 bases, 2 bases remained unmatched. CDR1 is SGHAT and CDR2 is FQNNGV in the germline V gene. The CDR3 DNA follows: TGTGCCAGCAGCCCGGGACAGGACTATGGCTACACCTTC. Amino acid sequence: CASSPGQDYGYTF.

The CDR3 spells CASSGDRGETQYF. In DNA form, the CDR3 reads TGTGCCAGCAGTGGGGACAGGGGAGAGACCCAGTACTTC. The V and J genes are TRBV6-4 and TRBJ2-5, with TRBD1 matching 10 bases. Germline CDR1 is MRHNA and CDR2 is SNTAGT. Losses at the gene ends were 4 bases for V and 4 bases for J; bases not matched to a gene: 0. This CDR3 has 13 amino acids.

The chain combines TRBV5-6 with TRBJ1-2; no firm D call. This CDR3 spans 14 amino acids. Trimming shortened V by 2 bases and J by 2 bases, and 10 bases separated the two germline ends. CDR1 and CDR2 (germline): SGHDT, YYEEEE. CDR3 sequence reads: CASSLTDPNYGYTF. Here the CDR3 DNA reads TGTGCCAGCAGCTTAACAGATCCGAACTATGGCTACACCTTC.

The CDR3 DNA is TGTGCCAGCAGCTTGGCGGCAGGGATGGGGACTGAAGCTTTCTTT. Translation gives CASSLAAGMGTEAFF. This chain uses TRBV5-6 with TRBJ1-1; D is perhaps TRBD1 (5 bases). The CDR3 has 15 amino acids. V was shortened by 0 bases and J by 5 bases, with 14 bases between the two germline ends. Germline V gene sequence: CDR1 SGHDT, CDR2 YYEEEE.

This chain links TRBV15 with TRBJ1-2; 9 bases match TRBD1. The CDR3 length is 14 residues. Germline assignment: CDR1 LNHNV and CDR2 YYDKDF (reference sequence). The V and J ends lost 4 bases and 4 bases, in that order; junction bases with no gene match: 4. CDR3 region: CATSTDRGTYGYTF. CDR3 coding DNA: TGTGCCACCAGCACGGACAGGGGAACCTATGGCTACACCTTC.

The V call is TRBV29-1, the J call TRBJ2-2; D is ambiguous. This CDR3 comprises 13 residues. Trimming removed 8 bases from V and 1 base from J, with 11 bases in between. Per germline, CDR1 SQVTM and CDR2 ANQGSEA. CDR3 coding DNA: TGCAGCACCCGCTGGGGGAACACCGGGGAGCTGTTTTTT. Protein: CSTRWGNTGELFF.

The chain links TRBV4-2 to TRBJ2-2; unclear D gene. CDR3 length: 13 residues. V lost 4 bases and J 1 base, leaving 4 bases between the germline ends. CDR1 is LGHNA and CDR2 is YNFKEQ in the germline V gene. The CDR3 protein is CASSPGNTGELFF. The CDR3 DNA sequence: TGTGCCAGCAGCCCGGGGAACACCGGGGAGCTGTTTTTT.